These T cell receptor beta chains were read from a single sample in a study of cytomegalovirus exposure and HLA in healthy donors. Generated by immunoSEQ multiplex PCR, the TCRdb table keeps only in-frame clones and is missing some. The sample has hundreds of thousands of clones, approximately 82% seen once. What was sequenced was PBMCs. The source of these receptors is a woman aged 18-29 years in good health and CMV-seronegative. The CDR3 runs from the conserved cysteine through the conserved F or W. Each record gives: D gene, CDR3 length, V gene, clone size, J gene, CDR3 DNA, CDR3 protein. The D gene is left open where the match is weak. The size of a clone is reported for some rows only, either as once, few or many, or as a class for expanded clones.

d_gene: TRBD1
len: 14
v_gene: TRBV7-9
abundance: .
j_gene: TRBJ1-1
CDR3nt: TGTGCCAGCAGCTTACAGGGGGCGCAGACTGAAGCTTTCTTT
CDR3aa: CASSLQGAQTEAFF

d_gene: .
len: 15
v_gene: TRBV4-1
abundance: .
j_gene: TRBJ1-2
CDR3nt: TGCGCCAGCAGCCAAGCCGTCAGGGAAAACTATGGCTACACCTTC
CDR3aa: CASSQAVRENYGYTF

d_gene: .
len: 15
v_gene: TRBV5-6
abundance: .
j_gene: TRBJ1-5
CDR3nt: TGTGCCAGCAGCCAAGGACTGGCAATCAATCAGCCCCAGCATTTT
CDR3aa: CASSQGLAINQPQHF

d_gene: TRBD1
len: 15
v_gene: TRBV30
abundance: .
j_gene: TRBJ1-4
CDR3nt: TGTGCCTGGAATGTTACAGGGGCACCTAATGAAAAACTGTTTTTT
CDR3aa: CAWNVTGAPNEKLFF

d_gene: TRBD1
len: 15
v_gene: TRBV7-3
abundance: .
j_gene: TRBJ2-7
CDR3nt: TGTGCCAGCAGCCCCGGGACAGGGGGGGCCCTGGAGCAGTACTTC
CDR3aa: CASSPGTGGALEQYF

d_gene: .
len: 13
v_gene: TRBV27
abundance: .
j_gene: TRBJ2-7
CDR3nt: TGTGCCAGCAGTTTATCGTACAGCTACGAGCAGTACTTC
CDR3aa: CASSLSYSYEQYF

d_gene: TRBD2
len: 16
v_gene: TRBV5-1
abundance: .
j_gene: TRBJ2-3
CDR3nt: TGCGCCAGCAGCTTGGGATCTGCGGGAGGCACAGATACGCAGTATTTT
CDR3aa: CASSLGSAGGTDTQYF

d_gene: .
len: 13
v_gene: TRBV6-5
abundance: .
j_gene: TRBJ1-1
CDR3nt: TGTGCCAGCAGCCGGACAGTGAACACTGAAGCTTTCTTT
CDR3aa: CASSRTVNTEAFF

d_gene: .
len: 13
v_gene: TRBV14
abundance: .
j_gene: TRBJ2-5
CDR3nt: TGTGCCAGCAGCCCGGGTCAAGTCGAGACCCAGTACTTC
CDR3aa: CASSPGQVETQYF

d_gene: TRBD1
len: 15
v_gene: TRBV4-1
abundance: .
j_gene: TRBJ2-7
CDR3nt: TGCGCCAGCAGCCGCTCGGGACAGGGGGCCTACGAGCAGTACTTC
CDR3aa: CASSRSGQGAYEQYF

d_gene: .
len: 11
v_gene: TRBV5-4
abundance: .
j_gene: TRBJ1-1
CDR3nt: TGTGCCAGCATATTGGGCACTGAAGCTTTCTTT
CDR3aa: CASILGTEAFF

d_gene: .
len: 17
v_gene: TRBV15
abundance: .
j_gene: TRBJ1-6
CDR3nt: TGTGCCACCAGCAGATCGCCGACGGATCGGGTTAATTCACCCCTCCACTTT
CDR3aa: CATSRSPTDRVNSPLHF

d_gene: .
len: 14
v_gene: TRBV28
abundance: .
j_gene: TRBJ1-4
CDR3nt: TGTGCCAGCAGAAGGACCGGGGGTGGTGAAAAACTGTTTTTT
CDR3aa: CASRRTGGGEKLFF

d_gene: TRBD1
len: 14
v_gene: TRBV7-3
abundance: .
j_gene: TRBJ1-1
CDR3nt: TGTGCCAGCAGTTTTTCCGGGACAGGGGATGAAGCTTTCTTT
CDR3aa: CASSFSGTGDEAFF

d_gene: .
len: 15
v_gene: TRBV30
abundance: few
j_gene: TRBJ1-2
CDR3nt: TGTGCCTGGAGTGTACGACAGGAACTCGAATATGGCTACACCTTC
CDR3aa: CAWSVRQELEYGYTF

d_gene: .
len: 13
v_gene: TRBV7-9
abundance: .
j_gene: TRBJ1-2
CDR3nt: TGTGCCAGCAGCTTAGGTACGAACTATGGCTACACCTTC
CDR3aa: CASSLGTNYGYTF

d_gene: TRBD2
len: 15
v_gene: TRBV13
abundance: .
j_gene: TRBJ2-7
CDR3nt: TGTGCCAGCAGCCTCGGACTAGCGGGAACCTACGAGCAGTACTTC
CDR3aa: CASSLGLAGTYEQYF

d_gene: TRBD1
len: 15
v_gene: TRBV30
abundance: .
j_gene: TRBJ1-1
CDR3nt: TGTGCCTGGAATCTGGGACAGGGGAAGAGCACTGAAGCTTTCTTT
CDR3aa: CAWNLGQGKSTEAFF

d_gene: .
len: 13
v_gene: TRBV14
abundance: once
j_gene: TRBJ2-7
CDR3nt: TGTGCCAGCAGCCACGGGGGACTGGACGAGCAGTACTTC
CDR3aa: CASSHGGLDEQYF

d_gene: .
len: 14
v_gene: TRBV5-1
abundance: .
j_gene: TRBJ1-2
CDR3nt: TGCGCCAGCAGCTTCCCCGACAGTCCCCTAGGCTACACCTTC
CDR3aa: CASSFPDSPLGYTF

d_gene: .
len: 11
v_gene: TRBV6-1
abundance: .
j_gene: TRBJ2-7
CDR3nt: TGTGCCAGCCGGGGGACCTACGAGCAGTACTTC
CDR3aa: CASRGTYEQYF

d_gene: .
len: 11
v_gene: TRBV2
abundance: .
j_gene: TRBJ2-1
CDR3nt: TGTGCCAGCAGTGCAAGGGGGGAGCAGTTCTTC
CDR3aa: CASSARGEQFF

d_gene: .
len: 11
v_gene: TRBV6-6
abundance: .
j_gene: TRBJ2-7
CDR3nt: TGTGCCAGCAGTTCTCCCTCCGAGCAGTACTTC
CDR3aa: CASSSPSEQYF

d_gene: .
len: 12
v_gene: TRBV16
abundance: .
j_gene: TRBJ2-7
CDR3nt: TGTGCCAGCAGCCAATCAAGGGTCGAGCAGTACTTC
CDR3aa: CASSQSRVEQYF

d_gene: TRBD1
len: 13
v_gene: TRBV2
abundance: few
j_gene: TRBJ1-2
CDR3nt: TGTGCCAGTCAGGGGGCCGCGTCTTATGGCTACACCTTC
CDR3aa: CASQGAASYGYTF

d_gene: .
len: 13
v_gene: TRBV2
abundance: .
j_gene: TRBJ1-4
CDR3nt: TGTGCCAGCAGTGGACAGGTCTGGGAAAAACTGTTTTTT
CDR3aa: CASSGQVWEKLFF

d_gene: .
len: 11
v_gene: TRBV5-1
abundance: .
j_gene: TRBJ1-1
CDR3nt: TGCGCCAGCAGCTTGGGCCCAGAAGCTTTCTTT
CDR3aa: CASSLGPEAFF

d_gene: .
len: 12
v_gene: TRBV30
abundance: .
j_gene: TRBJ2-7
CDR3nt: TGTGCCTGGAGTCAGAACTCCTACGAGCAGTACTTC
CDR3aa: CAWSQNSYEQYF

d_gene: .
len: 13
v_gene: TRBV30
abundance: .
j_gene: TRBJ1-6
CDR3nt: TGTGCCTGGACGCGCCAGGGTAATTCACCCCTCCACTTT
CDR3aa: CAWTRQGNSPLHF

d_gene: TRBD2
len: 16
v_gene: TRBV10-3
abundance: .
j_gene: TRBJ2-7
CDR3nt: TGTGCCATCAGTGAGTCGATAGGGCTAGCGGGAGCTGAGCAGTACTTC
CDR3aa: CAISESIGLAGAEQYF

d_gene: TRBD1
len: 15
v_gene: TRBV6-1
abundance: .
j_gene: TRBJ1-3
CDR3nt: TGTGCCACCTCGACAGGGGGAACGGGGGGAAACACCATATATTTT
CDR3aa: CATSTGGTGGNTIYF

d_gene: .
len: 14
v_gene: TRBV5-1
abundance: .
j_gene: TRBJ1-1
CDR3nt: TGCGCCAGCAGCTTGGAGGTCCAACTCACTGAAGCTTTCTTT
CDR3aa: CASSLEVQLTEAFF

d_gene: .
len: 14
v_gene: TRBV5-1
abundance: many
j_gene: TRBJ2-7
CDR3nt: TGCGCCAGCAGCTTGGGACCGGCCTCCTACGAGCAGTACTTC
CDR3aa: CASSLGPASYEQYF

d_gene: TRBD2
len: 15
v_gene: TRBV6-1
abundance: .
j_gene: TRBJ2-5
CDR3nt: TGTGCCAGCACACGGCTAGCGGGGGGAGGGGAGACCCAGTACTTC
CDR3aa: CASTRLAGGGETQYF

d_gene: TRBD1
len: 15
v_gene: TRBV28
abundance: .
j_gene: TRBJ1-5
CDR3nt: TGTGCCAGCAGTCTACAGGGGGCGCGGAATCAGCCCCAGCATTTT
CDR3aa: CASSLQGARNQPQHF

d_gene: TRBD1
len: 15
v_gene: TRBV11-2
abundance: .
j_gene: TRBJ2-7
CDR3nt: TGTGCCAGCAGCCCAGGGACAGCGTACTCCTACGAGCAGTACTTC
CDR3aa: CASSPGTAYSYEQYF

d_gene: TRBD1
len: 14
v_gene: TRBV11-2
abundance: .
j_gene: TRBJ1-2
CDR3nt: TGTGCCAGCAGGACAGGGGGGTCGAGCTATGGCTACACCTTC
CDR3aa: CASRTGGSSYGYTF

d_gene: TRBD1
len: 15
v_gene: TRBV7-9
abundance: .
j_gene: TRBJ1-4
CDR3nt: TGTGCCAGCAGCTTGGCGACAGGGGGCTATGAAAAACTGTTTTTT
CDR3aa: CASSLATGGYEKLFF

d_gene: .
len: 13
v_gene: TRBV6-6
abundance: .
j_gene: TRBJ1-2
CDR3nt: TGTGCCAGCAGTTACTCGGCAGTGGAAGGCTACACCTTC
CDR3aa: CASSYSAVEGYTF

d_gene: .
len: 15
v_gene: TRBV29-1
abundance: .
j_gene: TRBJ2-1
CDR3nt: TGCAGCGTTAACAACCACGGCACCGGATACAATGAGCAGTTCTTC
CDR3aa: CSVNNHGTGYNEQFF

d_gene: TRBD1
len: 13
v_gene: TRBV5-1
abundance: once
j_gene: TRBJ1-2
CDR3nt: TGCGCCAGCAGCCCGACAGGGATGGATGGCTACACCTTC
CDR3aa: CASSPTGMDGYTF

d_gene: .
len: 15
v_gene: TRBV28
abundance: .
j_gene: TRBJ1-1
CDR3nt: TGTGCCAGCAGTTTGGGCGGGATTGAGGGCGCTGAAGCTTTCTTT
CDR3aa: CASSLGGIEGAEAFF

d_gene: .
len: 16
v_gene: TRBV4-2
abundance: .
j_gene: TRBJ2-5
CDR3nt: TGTGCCAGCAGCCAAGTAGGGGGGGGCGGTGGAGAGACCCAGTACTTC
CDR3aa: CASSQVGGGGGETQYF

d_gene: .
len: 16
v_gene: TRBV4-2
abundance: once
j_gene: TRBJ2-5
CDR3nt: TGTGCCAGCAGCCAAGATATAGTGGGGCAGAAAGAGACCCAGTACTTC
CDR3aa: CASSQDIVGQKETQYF

d_gene: .
len: 15
v_gene: TRBV27
abundance: once
j_gene: TRBJ2-7
CDR3nt: TGTGCCAGCAGTCCATCCGGGACCCTCTTCATAGAGCAGTACTTC
CDR3aa: CASSPSGTLFIEQYF

d_gene: TRBD2
len: 14
v_gene: TRBV5-6
abundance: .
j_gene: TRBJ2-3
CDR3nt: TGTGCCAGCGGTCCGGGACTAAATATATATACGCAGTATTTT
CDR3aa: CASGPGLNIYTQYF

d_gene: .
len: 16
v_gene: TRBV5-4
abundance: .
j_gene: TRBJ2-7
CDR3nt: TGTGCCAGCAGTTCCTCGGGACGCAGGACCTCTCGGGAGCAGTACTTC
CDR3aa: CASSSSGRRTSREQYF

d_gene: TRBD1
len: 15
v_gene: TRBV19
abundance: .
j_gene: TRBJ1-2
CDR3nt: TGTGCCAGTAGTATCTCGGACAGGGAGTCGGATGGCTACACCTTC
CDR3aa: CASSISDRESDGYTF